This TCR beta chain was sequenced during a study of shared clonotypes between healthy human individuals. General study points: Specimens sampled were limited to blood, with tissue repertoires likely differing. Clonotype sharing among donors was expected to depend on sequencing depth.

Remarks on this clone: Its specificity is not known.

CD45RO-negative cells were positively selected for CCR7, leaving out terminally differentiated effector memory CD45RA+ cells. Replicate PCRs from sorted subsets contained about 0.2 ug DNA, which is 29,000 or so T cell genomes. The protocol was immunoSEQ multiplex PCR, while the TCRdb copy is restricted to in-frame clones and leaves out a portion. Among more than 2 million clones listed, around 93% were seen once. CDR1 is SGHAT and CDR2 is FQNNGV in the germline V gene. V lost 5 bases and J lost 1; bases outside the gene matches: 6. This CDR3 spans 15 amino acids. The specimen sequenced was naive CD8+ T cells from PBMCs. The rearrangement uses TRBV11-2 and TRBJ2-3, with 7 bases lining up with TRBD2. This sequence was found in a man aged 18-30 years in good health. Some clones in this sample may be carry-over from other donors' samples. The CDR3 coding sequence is TGTGCCAGCAGCCCACAGCGGGGTGGCACAGATACGCAGTATTTT. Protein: CASSPQRGGTDTQYF.